This entry describes one TCR beta chain. Original analysis: Quantification of nucleated cells was approximated via reference gene primer amplification. Clones were read by immunoSEQ multiplex PCR, and TCRdb kept only the in-frame ones, dropping some. V, J and clone size are taken as reported in that table, and D and trimming were inferred from the DNA itself. The sample comprises over 85,000 clones, approximately 90% of which are singletons, and more than 4.5% rests with the top ten. This entry is derived from a study of blood T cell repertoires in COVID-19. Whole-study context: Sample material is recorded as cDNA or gDNA derived from T cells, B-cell-depleted T cells, or PBMCs.

The V gene's germline CDR1 is SQVTM and CDR2 ANQGSEA. The CDR3 covers 13 residues. V shed 5 bases and J 1 base; nucleotides not matched to a gene: 5. The sequence was obtained from a man aged 70-80 years with acute or convalescent COVID-19. What was sequenced was peripheral blood. The chain has TRBV29-1 and TRBJ2-7; 7 bases line up with TRBD1. In DNA, the CDR3 is TGCAGCGTTCGTAGACAGGGTTCCTACGAGCAGTACTTC. This translates into CSVRRQGSYEQYF.